Listed here are 6 T cell receptor beta chains from one sample, sequenced in a study of OX40 agonist ivuxolimab in advanced cancers. Library preparation used the immunoSEQ multiplex PCR assay. TCRdb's version of the immuneACCESS table is confined to in-frame rearrangements and falls short of the full clone set. An unresolved V gene accounts for under half of the shortfall where checked; the remainder is of unknown origin. The sample table holds some 97,000 clones, of which less than 95% were seen once. Of the sample, under 0.65% falls within the top ten clones. The sequences come from CD4+ or CD8+ T cells sorted from blood, collected in a trial of the OX40 agonist ivuxolimab. These receptors were collected from an adult with an advanced solid tumor such as melanoma, head and neck, liver or kidney cancer.

The chain uses TRBV27 and TRBJ1-1, with D perhaps matching TRBD1 (6 bases). Trimming stripped 6 bases from V and 0 bases from J, with 26 bases between. This CDR3 contains 19 residues. Germline V gene lookup returns CDR1 MNHEY and CDR2 SMNVEV (reference sequence). The CDR3 reads CASSPNLSPLRGMNTEAFF. The CDR3 DNA sequence: TGTGCCAGCAGCCCAAATTTAAGCCCTTTAAGGGGGATGAACACTGAAGCTTTCTTT.

The chain combines TRBV7-2 with TRBJ2-7; D is tentatively TRBD1 or TRBD2 (5 bases each). The CDR3 loop spans 13 amino acids. In germline, CDR1 is SGHTA, CDR2 FQGNSA. With 2 bases removed from V and 6 bases from J, the gap between germline ends came to 11 bases. The CDR3, as DNA: TGTGCCAGCAGCTTAAATACTGGGGGCGAGCAGTACTTC. The encoded protein is CASSLNTGGEQYF.

This clone was observed a single time. The chain carries TRBV7-2 and TRBJ2-1; D call uncertain. With 5 bases removed from V and 3 bases from J, the gap between germline ends came to 5 bases. Germline V gene lookup returns CDR1 SGHTA and CDR2 FQGNSA. The CDR3 runs to 12 residues. CDR3 in DNA: TGTGCCAGCAGCCTTAACTACAATGAGCAGTTCTTC. Residues: CASSLNYNEQFF.

The gene calls are TRBV6-5 and TRBJ2-7, with a weak D call TRBD1 (5 bases). This CDR3 has 14 amino acids. Between the trimmed V and J ends, which lost 5 bases and 2 bases, there was a span of 13 bases. Looked up from germline, CDR1 is MNHEY and CDR2 is SVGAGI. The CDR3 is CASSRYSGTYEQYF. The CDR3 DNA reads as TGTGCCAGCAGTCGCTATTCAGGGACCTACGAGCAGTACTTC.

J is TRBJ2-1 and V is TRBV6-6; D is uncertain. The V gene lost 8 bases and the J gene lost 5 bases, with 16 bases spanning the gap. Germline V lookup: CDR1 MNHNY, CDR2 SVGAGI (reference sequence). The CDR3 length is 14 residues. CDR3 nucleotide sequence: TGTGCCAGCCGACTCCGACTCGTGAACAATGAGCAGTTCTTC. Translated: CASRLRLVNNEQFF.

The chain has TRBV7-9 and TRBJ1-3; D gene uncertain. Trimming pared 5 bases from V and 1 base from J, leaving 9 bases between. This CDR3 is 14 amino acids long. CDR1 and CDR2 (germline): SEHNR, FQNEAQ (reference sequence). CDR3 region: CASSRSGSGNTIYF. In DNA form, the CDR3 reads TGTGCCAGCAGCCGGTCGGGTTCTGGAAACACCATATATTTT.